This T cell receptor beta chain appears in the sequencing data of a study of cytomegalovirus exposure and HLA in healthy donors. Study conclusions and caveats: Later examination showed HLA-associated TCR beta chains had greater clonal expansion than equally common others.

The primer mix had 60 Vbeta and 13 Jbeta primers. Method: immunoSEQ multiplex PCR; TCRdb's copy keeps in-frame clones and lacks some. The data hold under 250,000 clones, with around four fifths observed a single time. V dropped 0 bases and J dropped 2 bases, with 4 bases sitting between them. CDR1 is KGHSH, CDR2 LQKENI, per germline. The CDR3 has 13 residues. Remarks on this clone: Its target is not known.

This TCR derives from a boy under 10 years old in good health and CMV-seronegative. Sequencing was performed on PBMCs. This chain uses TRBV18 with TRBJ1-2; D gene unclear. The CDR3 here is CASSPPENYGYTF. DNA for the CDR3: TGTGCCAGCTCACCACCGGAGAACTATGGCTACACCTTC.